A single count supports the clone carrying this T cell receptor beta chain. As yet, its antigen is unknown. The data originate from a study of cytomegalovirus exposure and HLA in healthy donors. Broader study findings: Researchers reported in a later analysis that a missense DCLRE1C variant was tied to TCR beta V- and J-gene trimming. Under in vitro conditions, three CMV-associated chains were confirmed as specific for CMV antigens. An apparent linkage of common viral pathogens to several of the most significant clusters emerged in a later analysis.

Nominal health characterized the donors when sampled, though unrecorded immune exposures were likely. The study ran its PCR with 60 Vbeta and 13 Jbeta primers. Data came from immunoSEQ multiplex PCR; TCRdb stores just in-frame clones and leaves some out. The sample contains fewer than 250,000 clones, roughly 83% of which appear only once. This sequence originates from a boy between 2 and 10 years old in good health and CMV-seronegative. The sample taken for sequencing was PBMCs.

The CDR3 loop reads CASSLGQGSNQPQHF. CDR3 coding DNA: TGTGCCAGCAGTTTGGGACAGGGTAGCAATCAGCCCCAGCATTTT. The rearrangement uses TRBV6-6 and TRBJ1-5, with TRBD1 matching 9 bases. V shed 4 bases and J 0 bases; nucleotides not matched to a gene: 1. Germline loops: CDR1 MNHNY, CDR2 SVGAGI (reference sequence). The CDR3 has 15 amino acids.